Shown below are 26 T cell receptor beta chains from a single sample sequenced in a study of blood T cell repertoires in COVID-19. The assay was immunoSEQ multiplex PCR, and TCRdb's table has in-frame clones only and misses some. The sample carries about 140,000 clones, about 90% recorded once. Sample: peripheral blood. The receptors derive from a man in his 60s with active or convalescent COVID-19.

The CDR3 sequence is CASSEWDSGQETQYF. CDR3 nucleotide sequence: TGTGCCAGCAGTGAATGGGATAGCGGGCAAGAGACCCAGTACTTC. The chain links TRBV25-1 to TRBJ2-5, with 7 bases that match TRBD2. V was pared by 1 base and J by 2 bases, with 4 bases of the junction left unmatched. Germline V gene data show CDR1 as MGHDK and CDR2 as SYGVNS. This CDR3 comprises 15 residues.

This sequence joins TRBV28 and TRBJ1-3; 11 positions agree with TRBD1. Trimming at V came to 6 bases and at J to 0 bases, leaving 7 bases not matched to a gene. This CDR3 comprises 17 residues. Looked up from germline, CDR1 is MDHEN and CDR2 is SYDVKM. The DNA of the CDR3 is TGTGCCAGCAGCCCTGGACAGGGGGCGAACTCTGGAAACACCATATATTTT. Its translation is CASSPGQGANSGNTIYF.

The chain couples TRBV7-9 to TRBJ1-6, with a possible D match to TRBD1 (6 bases). V was shortened by 4 bases and J by 6 bases, with 13 bases between the two germline ends. Germline V lookup: CDR1 SEHNR, CDR2 FQNEAQ (reference sequence). The CDR3 contains 15 residues. The CDR3 DNA reads TGTGCCAGCAGCTCAGCGGACAGTTTTAATTCACCCCTCCACTTT. Amino acids: CASSSADSFNSPLHF.

V is TRBV27 and J is TRBJ1-2, with D perhaps TRBD1 (6 bases). Trimming took off 0 bases at V and 8 bases at J, with 16 bases between the two ends. The CDR3 sequence is 15 residues long. CDR1 and CDR2 from the germline V gene are MNHEY and SMNVEV (reference sequence). The CDR3 protein is CASSLSQTGGGGYTF. The CDR3 DNA is TGTGCCAGCAGTTTATCGCAGACAGGTGGCGGAGGCTACACCTTC.

The chain combines TRBV28 with TRBJ2-3; a possible D gene is TRBD1 (5 bases). With 4 bases removed from V and 1 base from J, the gap between germline ends came to 12 bases. This CDR3 is built from 15 residues. In germline, CDR1 is MDHEN, CDR2 SYDVKM. This CDR3 reads CASSSSRVGTDTQYF. The CDR3 DNA reads TGTGCCAGCAGTTCGTCCAGGGTGGGCACAGATACGCAGTATTTT.

The chain combines TRBV6-2 or TRBV6-3 with TRBJ2-7; 8 bases match TRBD2. With V trimmed by 2 bases and J by 6 bases, 9 bases remained unmatched. CDR1 and CDR2 from the germline V gene are MNHEY and SVGEGT. The CDR3 has 15 residues. The CDR3 sequence: CASSYVRTSRGEQYF. CDR3 bases: TGTGCCAGCAGTTACGTTAGGACTAGCAGGGGCGAGCAGTACTTC.

V usage is TRBV5-1 and J usage is TRBJ1-3; 7 bases align to TRBD1. Unmatched junction bases numbered 16, after V lost 0 bases and J lost 1 base. Germline V CDR1 and CDR2: SGHRS, YFSETQ. This CDR3 has 20 residues. The CDR3 coding sequence is TGCGCCAGCAGCTTGGAAGGCAGGGGGAGACAGGTGCTATCTGGAAACACCATATATTTT. Translated, it gives CASSLEGRGRQVLSGNTIYF.

This clone is a singleton in its sample. The chain is built from TRBV6-5 and TRBJ1-2; 10 positions match TRBD1. After removal of 5 bases from V and 4 bases from J, the junction contained 7 bases not matched to a gene. This CDR3 region has 15 residues. CDR1 is MNHEY, CDR2 SVGAGI, per germline. The CDR3 protein is CASSPGQGFPYGYTF. CDR3 nucleotide sequence: TGTGCCAGCAGTCCGGGACAGGGGTTCCCCTATGGCTACACCTTC.

The gene calls are TRBV12-5 and TRBJ2-5, with a weak D call TRBD1 (5 bases). The germline V gene encodes CDR1 LGHNT and CDR2 FRNRAP. CDR3 length: 16 amino acids. V was shortened by 3 bases and J by 1 base, with 15 bases between the two germline ends. CDR3 nucleotide sequence: TGTGCTAGTGGTTTTTTTCAATTAACAGGCCAAGAGACCCAGTACTTC. This translates into CASGFFQLTGQETQYF. Full variable domain (rest looked up from reference TRBV12-5 and TRBJ2-5): DARVTQTPRHKVTEMGQEVTMRCQPILGHNTVFWYRQTMMQGLELLAYFRNRAPLDDSGMPKDRFSAEMPDATLATLKIQPSEPRDSAVYFCASGFFQLTGQETQYFGPGTRLLVL.

This clone was seen only once. The chain recombines TRBV5-6 with TRBJ1-6, with D unresolved. V was cut by 4 bases and J by 10 bases, with 15 bases left in between. CDR1 is SGHDT and CDR2 is YYEEEE in the germline V gene. The CDR3 length is 14 residues. The CDR3 DNA follows: TGTGCCAGCAGCCCGGCGGGGTTACGATCACCCCTCCACTTT. Protein sequence: CASSPAGLRSPLHF. Variable domain in full (rest from reference TRBV5-6 and TRBJ1-6): DAGVTQSPTHLIKTRGQQVTLRCSPKSGHDTVSWYQQALGQGPQFIFQYYEEEERQRGNFPDRFSGHQFPNYSSELNVNALLLGDSALYLCASSPAGLRSPLHFGNGTRLTVT.

On this clone: This sample also contains other DNA sequences that code for the same CDR3. V and J are TRBV6-1 and TRBJ2-7; perhaps TRBD1 as D (5 bases). Germline V gene lookup returns CDR1 MNHNS and CDR2 SASEGT. The CDR3 is 15 amino acids. V lost 1 base and J 0 bases, leaving 10 bases between the germline ends. The CDR3, as DNA: TGTGCCAGCAGTGAAGGAAGGGGCAGCTCCTACGAGCAGTACTTC. Its translation is CASSEGRGSSYEQYF.

This chain connects TRBV6-2 or TRBV6-3 to TRBJ2-7, with TRBD1 matching 7 bases. The CDR3 sequence is 14 residues long. Germline loops: CDR1 MNHEY, CDR2 SVGEGT. V lost 4 bases, J lost 3 bases, and 6 bases stayed unmatched. CDR3: CASSLATGIYEQYF. CDR3 nucleotide sequence: TGTGCCAGCAGTTTAGCGACAGGGATCTACGAGCAGTACTTC.

The rearrangement uses TRBV7-3 and TRBJ2-2; D remains ambiguous. The CDR3 sequence is 13 residues long. Germline CDR1 is SGHTA and CDR2 is FQGTGA. With 2 bases removed from V and 5 bases from J, the gap between germline ends came to 6 bases. This chain's CDR3 is CASSLRVTGELFF. The CDR3 nucleotides read TGTGCCAGCAGCTTACGGGTAACCGGGGAGCTGTTTTTT.

V gene TRBV7-9 combines with J gene TRBJ2-1; 7 positions agree with TRBD2. This CDR3 region has 14 residues. Losses at the gene ends were 1 base for V and 6 bases for J; bases not matched to a gene: 3. In germline, CDR1 is SEHNR, CDR2 FQNEAQ (reference sequence). The CDR3 nucleotides read TGTGCCAGCAGCTTAGGGGCTAGCGGCAATGAGCAGTTCTTC. This encodes CASSLGASGNEQFF.

This clone appeared once. This chain links TRBV2 with TRBJ2-7; D perhaps matches TRBD1 (5 bases). Germline V gives CDR1 SNHLY, CDR2 FYNNEI. Trimming pared 7 bases from V and 3 bases from J, leaving 10 bases between. CDR3 size: 12 residues. The CDR3 here is CASNPDSYEQYF. The CDR3 DNA reads TGTGCCAGCAACCCTGACAGCTACGAGCAGTACTTC. The full variable domain, completed using reference TRBV2 and TRBJ2-7, is EPEVTQTPSHQVTQMGQEVILRCVPISNHLYFYWYRQILGQKVEFLVSFYNNEISEKSEIFDDQFSVERPDGSNFTLKIRSTKLEDSAMYFCASNPDSYEQYFGPGTRLTVT.

The DNA for the CDR3 is TGTGCCAGCTCACGGGCCTACGAGCAGTACTTC. Protein sequence: CASSRAYEQYF. The genes are TRBV28 and TRBJ2-7; D remains ambiguous. The CDR3 covers 11 residues. With 8 bases removed from V and 2 bases from J, the gap between germline ends came to 7 bases. Germline CDR1 MDHEN, CDR2 SYDVKM.

This clone has only a few counts. This CDR3 reads CASSRTGGSYEQYF. The CDR3 bases are TGTGCCAGCAGTCGGACAGGGGGCTCCTACGAGCAGTACTTC. The V gene is TRBV6-2 or TRBV6-3, the J gene TRBJ2-7, with 10 nucleotides matching TRBD1. J gave up 0 bases and V 5 bases, and 1 base lay outside the gene matches. This CDR3 comprises 14 residues. Germline V lookup: CDR1 MNHEY, CDR2 SVGEGT.

The chain carries TRBV5-1 and TRBJ1-2; D may be TRBD1 (6 bases). The CDR3 spans 14 residues. CDR1 and CDR2 (germline): SGHRS, YFSETQ. Deletions cut 0 bases from V and 5 bases from J, with 11 bases between. The CDR3 reads CASSLGSGVYGYTF. The CDR3 region has the DNA TGCGCCAGCAGCTTGGGGTCAGGGGTTTATGGCTACACCTTC. Based on the CDR3 plus reference TRBV5-1 and TRBJ1-2, the full variable domain is KAGVTQTPRYLIKTRGQQVTLSCSPISGHRSVSWYQQTPGQGLQFLFEYFSETQRNKGNFPGRFSGRQFSNSRSEMNVSTLELGDSALYLCASSLGSGVYGYTFGSGTRLTVV.

The gene calls are TRBV3-1 (or the pseudogene TRBV3-2) and TRBJ2-7, with D possibly being TRBD1 (5 bases). The CDR3 runs 12 residues. Germline CDR1 and CDR2: LGHDT and YNNKEL (reference sequence). Trimming pared 4 bases from V and 7 bases from J, leaving 11 bases between. CDR3 protein: CASSRGVEEQYF. CDR3 coding DNA: TGTGCCAGCAGCCGGGGCGTGGAGGAGCAGTACTTC.

This chain connects TRBV5-1 to TRBJ1-5, with 10 bases fitting TRBD1. This CDR3 spans 15 amino acids. V was clipped by 4 bases and J by 4 bases; unmatched bases: 5. Germline V gives CDR1 SGHRS, CDR2 YFSETQ. The CDR3 loop reads CASSPGTGANQPQHF. In DNA form, the CDR3 reads TGCGCCAGCAGCCCCGGGACAGGGGCTAATCAGCCCCAGCATTTT.

V and J are TRBV28 and TRBJ2-7; D remains unclear. This CDR3 contains 13 residues. V lost 6 bases to trimming and J lost 2 bases, with 11 bases between them. Germline CDR1 reads MDHEN; CDR2 reads SYDVKM. CDR3 DNA sequence: TGTGCCAGCAGACAGACCGGAACCTACGAGCAGTACTTC. Protein: CASRQTGTYEQYF.

The gene calls are TRBV27 and TRBJ2-7; 8 nucleotides align to TRBD1. CDR3 size: 14 residues. V shed 4 bases, J shed 2 bases, and the junction held 4 bases outside the gene matches. Germline assignment: CDR1 MNHEY and CDR2 SMNVEV (reference sequence). The CDR3: CASSSRTGTYEQYF. CDR3 bases: TGTGCCAGCAGTTCCCGGACAGGGACCTACGAGCAGTACTTC.

The J gene is TRBJ2-1, the V gene TRBV19; a weak D match, TRBD1 (6 bases). V gave up 5 bases and J gave up 1 base, with 9 bases separating them. Germline CDR1 LNHDA, CDR2 SQIVND (reference sequence). This CDR3 has 14 amino acids. CDR3 nucleotide sequence: TGTGCCAGTAGTCGACAGGTATCCTACAATGAGCAGTTCTTC. The encoded protein is CASSRQVSYNEQFF.

In this sample, this clone turned up once. The chain combines TRBV11-2 with TRBJ2-1, with D maybe TRBD1 (5 bases). Trimming pared 1 base from V and 15 bases from J, leaving 13 bases between. This CDR3 is built from 12 residues. Germline V gene data show CDR1 as SGHAT and CDR2 as FQNNGV. The CDR3 bases are TGTGCCAGCAGCTTAGGGGGCCTTCCCCCGTTCTTC. It specifies CASSLGGLPPFF.

The J gene is TRBJ2-1, the V gene TRBV14; D might be TRBD2 (6 bases). CDR1 is SGHDN and CDR2 is FVKESK in the germline V gene. The CDR3 runs 18 residues. Trimming cost V 0 bases and J 2 bases, with 17 bases left between them. CDR3 in amino acids: CASSQDRFRLVTYNEQFF. DNA of the CDR3: TGTGCCAGCAGCCAAGATCGGTTCAGACTAGTCACCTACAATGAGCAGTTCTTC.

This clone occurred a few times. This chain joins TRBV6-5 and TRBJ1-5, with D possibly matching TRBD1 (6 bases). The CDR3 loop spans 14 amino acids. Germline V lookup: CDR1 MNHEY, CDR2 SVGAGI. V shed 5 bases and J shed 6 bases, with 14 bases lying between them. This CDR3 reads CASSPRGPSQPQHF. The CDR3 nucleotides are TGTGCCAGCAGTCCCAGGGGCCCCAGTCAGCCCCAGCATTTT.